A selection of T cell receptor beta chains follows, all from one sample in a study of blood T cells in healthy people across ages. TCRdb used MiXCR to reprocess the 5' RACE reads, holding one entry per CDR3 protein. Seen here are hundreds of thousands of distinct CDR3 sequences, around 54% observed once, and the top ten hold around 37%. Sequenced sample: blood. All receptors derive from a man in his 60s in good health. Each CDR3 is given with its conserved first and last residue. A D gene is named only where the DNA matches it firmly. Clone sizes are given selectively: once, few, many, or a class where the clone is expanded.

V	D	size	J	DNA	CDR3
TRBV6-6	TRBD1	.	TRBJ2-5	TGTGCCAGCAGTCCGGACAGGGGGCAGCAAGAGACCCAGTACTTC	CASSPDRGQQETQYF
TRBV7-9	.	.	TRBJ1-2	TGTGCCAGCAGCTTTCGGCAGGCGGGCGGCTACACCTTC	CASSFRQAGGYTF
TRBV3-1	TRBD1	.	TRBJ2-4	TGTGCCAGCAGCCATCTGGGACAGGGGAACATTCAGTACTTC	CASSHLGQGNIQYF
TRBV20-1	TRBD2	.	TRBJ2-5	TGCAGTGCTGGGACTAGCGGGGGGAAGGAGACCCAGTACTTC	CSAGTSGGKETQYF
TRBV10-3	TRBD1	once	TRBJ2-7	TGTGCCATCAGAGGGACAGGCGGAGAGCAGTACTTC	CAIRGTGGEQYF
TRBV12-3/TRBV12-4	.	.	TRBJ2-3	TGTGCCAGCGTCCCCCCGGGACTTCCTTTGGCAGATACGCAGTATTTT	CASVPPGLPLADTQYF
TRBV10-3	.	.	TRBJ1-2	TGTGCCATCAGTGAGTCTAATAACTATGGCTACACCTTC	CAISESNNYGYTF
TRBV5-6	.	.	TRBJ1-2	TGTGCCAGCAGATTGACGGCTCAGGGTGGCTACACCTTC	CASRLTAQGGYTF
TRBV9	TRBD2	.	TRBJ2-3	TGTGCCAGCAGCGACCGGGACTACCACACAGATACGCAGTATTTT	CASSDRDYHTDTQYF
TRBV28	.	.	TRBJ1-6	TGTGCCAGCAGGGGCAGGGTATCAGTAAATTCACCCCTCCACTTT	CASRGRVSVNSPLHF
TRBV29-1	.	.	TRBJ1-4	TGCAGCGTTGACCGGGGGCCTATTAATGAAAAACTGTTTTTT	CSVDRGPINEKLFF
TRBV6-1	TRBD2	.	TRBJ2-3	TGTGCCAGCAGAACTACTTGGCGGGCTAGCGGGGGAAGAGAGGATACGCAGTATTTT	CASRTTWRASGGREDTQYF
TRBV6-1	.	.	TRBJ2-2	TGTGCCAGCAGTGAAGCTTTAGACACCGGGGAGCTGTTTTTT	CASSEALDTGELFF
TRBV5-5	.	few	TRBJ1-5	TGTGCCAGCAGCTTGGGGTATAGCAATCAGCCCCAGCATTTT	CASSLGYSNQPQHF
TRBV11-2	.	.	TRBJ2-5	TGTGCCAGCAGCCACCACTCGGTAGAGGAGACCCAGTACTTC	CASSHHSVEETQYF
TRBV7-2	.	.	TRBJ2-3	TGTGCCAGCAGCCCCGTCGGGGGAGATACGCAGTATTTT	CASSPVGGDTQYF
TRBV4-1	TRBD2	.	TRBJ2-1	TGCGCCAGCAGCCCAAGTCGGACCTATAGCGGGGACTCCTACAATGAGCAGTTCTTC	CASSPSRTYSGDSYNEQFF
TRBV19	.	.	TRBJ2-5	TGTGCCAGTAGTATTCAGGGTGGCCAAGAGACCCAGTACTTC	CASSIQGGQETQYF
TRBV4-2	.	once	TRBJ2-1	TGTGCCAGCAGCCAAACCTCCGCGGGCCCGTCCTACAATGAGCAGTTCTTC	CASSQTSAGPSYNEQFF
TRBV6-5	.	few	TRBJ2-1	TGTGCCAGCAGCCGCCGTGGTGAGCAGTTCTTC	CASSRRGEQFF
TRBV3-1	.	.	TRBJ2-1	TGTGCCAGCAGCCCCCCTGGGGGGGGCTCCCTCTACAATGAGCAGTTCTTC	CASSPPGGGSLYNEQFF
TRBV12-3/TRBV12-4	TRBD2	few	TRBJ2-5	TGTGCCAGCAGTTTAGCGAAAGCGGGGGGGCAAGAGACCCAGTACTTC	CASSLAKAGGQETQYF